This TCR beta chain was obtained from a study of technical replicates of blood from four donors. Assay: immunoSEQ multiplex PCR; the TCRdb copy retains only in-frame clones and omits some. The table shows approximately 81,000 clones, with around four fifths occurring only once. The length of the CDR3 is 16 residues. CDR1 and CDR2 (germline): SGDLS, YYNGEE. V lost 0 bases, J lost 10 bases, and 20 bases lay in between. This clone has more than one count but fewer than ten. The TCR sequence derives from a human donor in good health. Some clones in this sample may be carry-over from other donors' samples. The V and J genes are TRBV9 and TRBJ2-1, with D maybe TRBD2 (6 bases). The sequencing input was PBMCs. The CDR3 DNA sequence: TGTGCCAGCAGCGTAGCATATGGGTTGGGCGGGGAAGAGCAGTTCTTC. Protein: CASSVAYGLGGEEQFF. The variable domain in full, with the rest retrieved from reference TRBV9 and TRBJ2-1, is DSGVTQTPKHLITATGQRVTLRCSPRSGDLSVYWYQQSLDQGLQFLIQYYNGEERAKGNILERFSAQQFPDLHSELNLSSLELGDSALYFCASSVAYGLGGEEQFFGPGTRLTVL.